This entry lists 16 T cell receptor beta chains sequenced from one sample in a study of T-cell reconstitution after alpha-beta-depleted transplantation in children (TCRdb year 2016). Libraries were prepared through PCR. Sequencer: Illumina HiSeq 2500. TCR libraries were prepared with molecular barcoding, using unique molecular identifiers to normalize TCRbeta repertoire quantification. TCRdb reworked the public reads: Q25 trimming with fastp, MiXCR clone assembly, productive beta chains retained. Each CDR3 protein gets just one entry, which takes the most common genes and DNA from the rows behind it. This sample gives roughly 300,000 distinct CDR3 sequences in total; around 10% of them show up just once. Around 24% of the sample goes to the ten largest clones. This specimen's treatment or condition label, interpreted: allogeneic hematopoietic cell transplantation with graft depleted of TCRalphabeta T cells and CD19 B cells.

The sequenced sample was peripheral blood, obtained 180 days after TCRalphabeta/CD19-depleted stem cell transplant. These receptors were collected from a male patient between 2 and 15 years old who had a stem cell transplant for chronic granulomatous disease, so the T cells may come from the graft donor.

This clonotype was observed many times. This sequence joins TRBV9 and TRBJ2-1; TRBD1 might be the D (5 bases). Germline V gene sequence: CDR1 SGDLS, CDR2 YYNGEE. The CDR3 contains 16 residues. V lost 4 bases to trimming and J lost 0 bases, with 14 bases between them. CDR3 coding DNA: TGTGCCAGCAGCTTCAGCCAGCAGGGCTCCTACAATGAGCAGTTCTTC. Residues: CASSFSQQGSYNEQFF.

This clonotype was seen at least ten times. The gene calls are TRBV20-1 and TRBJ2-3; 9 bases align to TRBD1. This CDR3 is 14 amino acids long. V trimming: 3 bases; J trimming: 6 bases; junction bases outside the gene matches: 7. Germline V CDR1 and CDR2: DFQATT, SNEGSKA (reference sequence). The CDR3 is CSASLDRGSDTQYF. The CDR3, as DNA: TGCAGTGCTAGTTTGGACAGGGGTTCCGATACGCAGTATTTT.

This clonotype was seen ten or more times. This chain joins TRBV12-3 or TRBV12-4 and TRBJ2-5, with D possibly matching TRBD1 (5 bases). The V end was cut by 2 bases, the J end by 1 base, with 14 bases between. The CDR3 consists of 16 residues. The CDR3, as DNA: TGTGCCAGCAGTTTACGGGTGGGCAGGGCCCAAGAGACCCAGTACTTC. Translated: CASSLRVGRAQETQYF.

This clonotype was recorded at least ten times. The chain joins TRBV24-1 to TRBJ2-5, with D perhaps matching TRBD1 or TRBD2 (5 bases each). Trimming took off 0 bases at V and 7 bases at J, with 17 bases between the two ends. This CDR3 spans 16 amino acids. The germline V gene has CDR1 KGHDR and CDR2 SFDVKD. This CDR3 is CATSDLPRDRGGTQYF. The CDR3 nucleotides read TGTGCCACCAGTGATTTGCCCCGGGACCGCGGAGGGACCCAGTACTTC.

The genes are TRBV20-1 and TRBJ2-7, with D unclear. The CDR3 contains 14 residues. Germline assignment: CDR1 DFQATT and CDR2 SNEGSKA (reference sequence). V was shortened by 6 bases and J by 1 base, with 16 bases between the two germline ends. The CDR3 DNA reads as TGCAGTGCCGGCGGTGTCGCAGAGTCCTACGAGCAGTACTTC. Its protein is CSAGGVAESYEQYF.

This clonotype showed up just a few times. This sequence joins TRBV6-2 or TRBV6-3 and TRBJ2-7; 14 bases agree with TRBD2. The CDR3 sequence is 14 residues long. Germline CDR1 and CDR2: MNHEY and SVGEGT. The V segment lost 6 bases and the J segment 6 bases; nucleotides outside the gene matches: 4. The CDR3 nucleotides read TGTGCCAGCAGCCGACTAGCGGGAGGGTCCGAGCAGTACTTC. Its translation: CASSRLAGGSEQYF.

This clonotype was recorded many times. For the CDR3, the DNA is TGCGCCAGCAGCTTCGGGCTAGCGGGCGGGGAGCTGTTTTTT. Amino acid sequence: CASSFGLAGGELFF. This chain links TRBV5-1 with TRBJ2-2; 8 positions match TRBD2. The trim removed 2 bases at V and 7 bases at J, leaving 4 bases unmatched. CDR1 is SGHRS, CDR2 YFSETQ, per germline. The CDR3 runs 14 residues.

This clonotype was detected many times. The rearrangement uses TRBV12-3 or TRBV12-4 and TRBJ2-3, with D perhaps matching TRBD1 or TRBD2 (5 bases each). The ends were cut back, 6 bases at V and 6 bases at J, with 25 bases in the middle. The CDR3 runs to 17 residues. CDR3 sequence: CASSPYPDIPRRDTQYF. Here the CDR3 DNA reads TGTGCCAGCAGCCCTTACCCGGACATTCCCAGGAGGGATACGCAGTATTTT.

The chain carries TRBV28 and TRBJ2-7; D is tentatively TRBD1 or TRBD2 (5 bases each). The CDR3 runs to 15 residues. Germline-derived CDR1 and CDR2 are MDHEN and SYDVKM. Trimming pared 5 bases from V and 2 bases from J, leaving 16 bases between. Here the CDR3 reads CASSTTGTAPYEQYF. CDR3 in DNA: TGTGCCAGCAGTACTACCGGGACCGCTCCCTACGAGCAGTACTTC.

Many counts were recorded for this clonotype. The chain recombines TRBV2 with TRBJ2-1; the match to TRBD1 covers 11 bases. Germline CDR1 reads SNHLY; CDR2 reads FYNNEI. CDR3 size: 17 residues. Unmatched junction bases numbered 11, after V lost 6 bases and J lost 4 bases. CDR3 amino acids: CASSDNGQGAQYNEQFF. The CDR3 nucleotides read TGTGCCAGCAGCGACAACGGACAGGGGGCGCAATACAATGAGCAGTTCTTC.

This clonotype was counted ten times or more. The V gene is TRBV5-1, the J gene TRBJ1-1; the D gene is possibly TRBD1 (6 bases). This CDR3 comprises 13 residues. Germline V gene lookup returns CDR1 SGHRS and CDR2 YFSETQ. Trimming removed 5 bases at V and 4 bases at J, with 12 bases between. The DNA of the CDR3 is TGCGCCAGCAGAATCCGGGGGGCCACTGAAGCTTTCTTT. Its translation: CASRIRGATEAFF.

J is TRBJ1-2 and V is TRBV29-1; TRBD1 matches at 10 bases. This CDR3 is 13 amino acids long. V was pared by 4 bases and J by 3 bases, with 2 bases of the junction left unmatched. CDR1 SQVTM and CDR2 ANQGSEA come from the germline V gene. The CDR3 reads CSVGQGAYYGYTF. The DNA of the CDR3 is TGCAGCGTTGGACAGGGGGCCTACTATGGCTACACCTTC.

Concerning this clonotype itself: This may arise from a read error, as a much more abundant clone is one base away. The J gene is TRBJ2-5, the V gene TRBV20-1, with a possible D match to TRBD2 (5 bases). The CDR3 is 13 residues long. CDR1 and CDR2 (germline): DFQATT, SNEGSKA (reference sequence). CDR3 residues: CSTRRAVQETQYF. The DNA for the CDR3 is TGCAGTACTAGAAGGGCAGTTCAAGAGACCCAGTACTTC.

About this clonotype: A much larger clone sits a single nucleotide away, making a read error possible. The chain combines TRBV28 with TRBJ2-1, with D maybe TRBD2 (5 bases). Trimming stripped 2 bases from V and 11 bases from J, with 19 bases between. The CDR3 is 15 residues long. Looked up from germline, CDR1 is MDHEN and CDR2 is SYDVKM. The chain's CDR3 is CASSLGSVGWNKQFF. The CDR3 DNA is TGTGCCAGCAGTTTAGGGAGTGTGGGGTGGAATAAGCAGTTCTTC.

This clonotype was seen repeatedly, ten times or more. The chain employs TRBV7-9 and TRBJ1-1; perhaps TRBD1 as D (6 bases). Germline loops: CDR1 SEHNR, CDR2 FQNEAQ (reference sequence). V lost 10 bases and J lost 3, with 18 bases in between. The CDR3 consists of 14 residues. The CDR3 is CATQGFLVDTEAFF. The CDR3, as DNA: TGTGCCACCCAGGGGTTTCTGGTTGACACTGAAGCTTTCTTT.

This clonotype appeared a few times. The rearrangement uses TRBV3-1 and TRBJ1-2; D not certain. The CDR3 length is 16 residues. Trimming took off 0 bases at V and 4 bases at J, with 15 bases between the two ends. Per germline, CDR1 LGHDT and CDR2 YNNKEL (reference sequence). The CDR3 loop reads CASSQDKGKLVYGYTF. For the CDR3, the DNA is TGTGCCAGCAGCCAAGATAAAGGGAAGCTGGTCTATGGCTACACCTTC. The whole variable domain, filled in from reference TRBV3-1 and TRBJ1-2, reads DTAVSQTPKYLVTQMGNDKSIKCEQNLGHDTMYWYKQDSKKFLKIMFSYNNKELIINETVPNRFSPKSPDKAHLNLHINSLELGDSAVYFCASSQDKGKLVYGYTFGSGTRLTVV.